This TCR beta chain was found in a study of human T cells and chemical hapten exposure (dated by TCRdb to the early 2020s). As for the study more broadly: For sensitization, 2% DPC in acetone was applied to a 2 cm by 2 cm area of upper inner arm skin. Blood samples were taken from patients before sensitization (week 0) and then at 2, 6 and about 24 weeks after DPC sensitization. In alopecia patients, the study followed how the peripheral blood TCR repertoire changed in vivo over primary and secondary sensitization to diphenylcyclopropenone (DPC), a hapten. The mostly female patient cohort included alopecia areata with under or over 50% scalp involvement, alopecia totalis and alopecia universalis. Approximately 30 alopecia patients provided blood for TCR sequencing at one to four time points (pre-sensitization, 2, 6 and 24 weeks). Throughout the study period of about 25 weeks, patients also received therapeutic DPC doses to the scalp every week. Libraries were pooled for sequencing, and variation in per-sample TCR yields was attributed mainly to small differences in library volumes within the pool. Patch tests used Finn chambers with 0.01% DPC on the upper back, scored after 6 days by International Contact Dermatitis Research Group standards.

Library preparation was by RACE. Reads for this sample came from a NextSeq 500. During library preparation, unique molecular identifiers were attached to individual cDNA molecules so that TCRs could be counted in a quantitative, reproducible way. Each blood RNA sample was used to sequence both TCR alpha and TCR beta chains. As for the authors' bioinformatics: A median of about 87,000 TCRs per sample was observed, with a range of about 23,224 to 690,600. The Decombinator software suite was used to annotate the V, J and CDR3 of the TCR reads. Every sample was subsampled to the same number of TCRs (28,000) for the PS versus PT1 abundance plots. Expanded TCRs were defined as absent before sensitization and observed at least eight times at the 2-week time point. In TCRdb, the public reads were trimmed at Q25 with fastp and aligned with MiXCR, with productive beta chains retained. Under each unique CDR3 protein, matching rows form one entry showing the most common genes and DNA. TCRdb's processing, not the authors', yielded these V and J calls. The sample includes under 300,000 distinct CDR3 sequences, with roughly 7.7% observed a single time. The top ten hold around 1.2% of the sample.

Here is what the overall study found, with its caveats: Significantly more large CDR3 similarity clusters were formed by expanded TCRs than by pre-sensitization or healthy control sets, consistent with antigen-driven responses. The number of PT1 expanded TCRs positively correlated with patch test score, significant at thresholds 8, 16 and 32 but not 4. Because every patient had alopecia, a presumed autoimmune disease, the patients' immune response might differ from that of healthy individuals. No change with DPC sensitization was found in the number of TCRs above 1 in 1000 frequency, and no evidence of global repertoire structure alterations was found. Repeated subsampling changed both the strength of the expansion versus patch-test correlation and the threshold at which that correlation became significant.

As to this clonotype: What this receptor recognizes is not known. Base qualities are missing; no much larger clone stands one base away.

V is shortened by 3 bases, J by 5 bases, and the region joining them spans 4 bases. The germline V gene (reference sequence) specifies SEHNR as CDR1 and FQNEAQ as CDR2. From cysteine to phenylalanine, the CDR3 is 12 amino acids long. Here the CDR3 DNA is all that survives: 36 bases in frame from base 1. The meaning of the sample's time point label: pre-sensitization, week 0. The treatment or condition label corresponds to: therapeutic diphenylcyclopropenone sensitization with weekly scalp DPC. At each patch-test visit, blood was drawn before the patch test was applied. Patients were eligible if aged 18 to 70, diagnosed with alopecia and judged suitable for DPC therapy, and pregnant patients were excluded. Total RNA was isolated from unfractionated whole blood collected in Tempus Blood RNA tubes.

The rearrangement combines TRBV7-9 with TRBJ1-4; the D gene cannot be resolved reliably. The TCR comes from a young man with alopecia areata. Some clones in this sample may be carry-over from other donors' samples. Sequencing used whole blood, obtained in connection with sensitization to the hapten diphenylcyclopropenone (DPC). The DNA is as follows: TGTGCCAGCAGCTTGCAGAATGAAAAACTGTTTTTT. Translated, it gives CASSLQNEKLFF. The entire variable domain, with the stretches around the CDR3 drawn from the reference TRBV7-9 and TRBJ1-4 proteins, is DTGVSQNPRHKITKRGQNVTFRCDPISEHNRLYWYRQTLGQGPEFLTYFQNEAQLEKSRLLSDRFSAERPKGSFSTLEIQRTEQGDSAMYLCASSLQNEKLFFGSGTQLSVL.